What follows describes a single T cell receptor beta chain. CDR1 SQVTM and CDR2 ANQGSEA come from the germline V gene. This CDR3 has 14 amino acids. V lost 0 bases and J lost 2, with 10 bases in between. The data were produced by immunoSEQ multiplex PCR, yet TCRdb's version contains in-frame clones alone and is incomplete. The sample has roughly 300,000 clones; approximately 86% are singletons. It was the approximately 130-subject validation cohort, separate from the 666-subject first cohort, to which the donors belonged. This sample is drawn from a study of cytomegalovirus exposure and HLA in healthy donors.

The receptor was derived from a woman in her 30s in good health and CMV-seropositive. The V and J genes are TRBV29-1 and TRBJ1-2; weak D call: TRBD1 (5 bases). The specimen was PBMCs. CDR3 sequence reads: CSVEEATVNYGYTF. The CDR3 nucleotides read TGCAGCGTTGAAGAGGCGACAGTCAACTATGGCTACACCTTC. The full variable domain, completed using reference TRBV29-1 and TRBJ1-2, is SAVISQKPSRDICQRGTSLTIQCQVDSQVTMMFWYRQQPGQSLTLIATANQGSEATYESGFVIDKFPISRPNLTFSTLTVSNMSPEDSSIYLCSVEEATVNYGYTFGSGTRLTVV.